This T cell receptor beta chain was recovered during a study of cytomegalovirus exposure and HLA in healthy donors. Overall study: Of around 400 genotyped donors, around 80% grouped in the Caucasian-associated ancestry cluster. The study, taken as a whole, reports: Prior analysis indicated that the majority of TCR beta V segments exhibited productivity approximately 87% or approximately 30% of the time. Specificity for CMV antigens was confirmed in vitro for a few of the CMV-associated chains. Sequencing depth across donors, presence/absence analyses assumed, was roughly uniform.

Turning to this clone: The antigen remains undetermined.

Amplification used 60 Vbeta primers and 13 Jbeta primers. This table comes from immunoSEQ multiplex PCR, and its TCRdb copy is limited to in-frame clones, with some not included. The sample has tens of thousands of clones; about 85% are singletons. This TCR came from a girl under 10 years old in good health and CMV-seropositive. Sequencing used PBMCs.

The CDR3 DNA follows: TGTGCCAGCAGGGAGGATGGGGGCGCGAATGAAAAACTGTTTTTT. As protein: CASREDGGANEKLFF. This rearrangement joins TRBV6-1 to TRBJ1-4, with a weak D call TRBD1 (6 bases). Trimming removed 6 bases from V and 5 bases from J, with 16 bases in between. Germline lookup yields CDR1 MNHNS and CDR2 SASEGT. The CDR3 has 15 residues.